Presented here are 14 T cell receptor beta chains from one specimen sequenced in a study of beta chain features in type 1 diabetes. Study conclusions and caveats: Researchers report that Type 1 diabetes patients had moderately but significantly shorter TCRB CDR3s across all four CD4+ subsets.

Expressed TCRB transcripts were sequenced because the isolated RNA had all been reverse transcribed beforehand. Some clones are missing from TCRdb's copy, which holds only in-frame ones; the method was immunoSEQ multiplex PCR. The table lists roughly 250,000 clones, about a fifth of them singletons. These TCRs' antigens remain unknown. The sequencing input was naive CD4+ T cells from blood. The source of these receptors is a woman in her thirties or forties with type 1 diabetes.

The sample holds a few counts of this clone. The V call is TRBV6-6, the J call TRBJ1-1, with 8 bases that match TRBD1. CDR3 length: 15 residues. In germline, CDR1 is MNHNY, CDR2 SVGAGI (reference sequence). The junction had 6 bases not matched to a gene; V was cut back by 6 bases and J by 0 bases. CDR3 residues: CASRQGVPVNTEAFF. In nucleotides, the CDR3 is TGTGCCAGCAGACAGGGGGTTCCCGTGAACACTGAAGCTTTCTTT.

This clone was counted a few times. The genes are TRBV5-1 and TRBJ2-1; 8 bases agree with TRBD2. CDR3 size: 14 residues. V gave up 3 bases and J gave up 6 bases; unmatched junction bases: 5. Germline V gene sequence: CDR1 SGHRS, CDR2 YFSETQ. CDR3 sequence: CASSSPGTSNEQFF. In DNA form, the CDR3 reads TGCGCCAGCAGCTCTCCCGGGACTAGCAATGAGCAGTTCTTC.

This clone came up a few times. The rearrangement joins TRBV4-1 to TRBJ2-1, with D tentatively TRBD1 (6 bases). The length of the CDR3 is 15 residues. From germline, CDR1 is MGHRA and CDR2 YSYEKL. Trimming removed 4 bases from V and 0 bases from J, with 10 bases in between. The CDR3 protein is CASSLRGDSYNEQFF. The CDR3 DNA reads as TGCGCCAGCAGCCTCAGGGGCGACTCCTACAATGAGCAGTTCTTC.

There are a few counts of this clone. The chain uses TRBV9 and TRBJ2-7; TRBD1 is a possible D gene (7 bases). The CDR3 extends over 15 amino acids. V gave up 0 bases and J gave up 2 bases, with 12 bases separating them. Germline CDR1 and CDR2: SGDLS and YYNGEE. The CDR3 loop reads CASSVAGGTAYEQYF. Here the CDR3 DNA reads TGTGCCAGCAGCGTAGCTGGGGGGACAGCCTACGAGCAGTACTTC. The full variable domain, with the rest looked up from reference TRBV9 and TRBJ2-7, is DSGVTQTPKHLITATGQRVTLRCSPRSGDLSVYWYQQSLDQGLQFLIQYYNGEERAKGNILERFSAQQFPDLHSELNLSSLELGDSALYFCASSVAGGTAYEQYFGPGTRLTVT.

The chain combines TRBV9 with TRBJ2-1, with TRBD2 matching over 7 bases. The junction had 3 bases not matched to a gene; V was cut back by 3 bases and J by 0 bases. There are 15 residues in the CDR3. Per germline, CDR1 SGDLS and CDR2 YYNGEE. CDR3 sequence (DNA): TGTGCCAGCAGCGCCAGCGGGAACTCCTACAATGAGCAGTTCTTC. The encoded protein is CASSASGNSYNEQFF.

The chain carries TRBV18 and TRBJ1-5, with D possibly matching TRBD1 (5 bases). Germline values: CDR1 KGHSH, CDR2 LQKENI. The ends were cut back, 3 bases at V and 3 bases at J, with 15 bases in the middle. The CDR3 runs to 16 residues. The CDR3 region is CASSPENTGLNQPQHF. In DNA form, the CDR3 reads TGTGCCAGCTCACCGGAAAATACAGGCCTCAATCAGCCCCAGCATTTT.

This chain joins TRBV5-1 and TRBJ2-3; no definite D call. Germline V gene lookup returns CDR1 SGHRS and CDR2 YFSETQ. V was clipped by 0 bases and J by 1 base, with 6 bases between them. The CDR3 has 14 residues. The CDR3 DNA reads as TGCGCCAGCAGCTTGGGTCGGGGCACAGATACGCAGTATTTT. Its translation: CASSLGRGTDTQYF.

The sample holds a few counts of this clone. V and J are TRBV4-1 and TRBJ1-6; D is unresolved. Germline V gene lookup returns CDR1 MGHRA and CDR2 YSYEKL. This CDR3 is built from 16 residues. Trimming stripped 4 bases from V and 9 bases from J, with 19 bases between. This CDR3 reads CASSLSPADATSPLHF. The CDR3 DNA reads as TGCGCCAGCAGCCTTTCCCCCGCAGATGCCACTTCACCCCTCCACTTT.

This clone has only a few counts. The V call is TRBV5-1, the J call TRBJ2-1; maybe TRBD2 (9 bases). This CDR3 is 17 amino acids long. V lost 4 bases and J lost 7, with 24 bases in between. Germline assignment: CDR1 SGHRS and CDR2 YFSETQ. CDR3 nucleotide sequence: TGCGCCAGCAGCCAGGGGGCTTTTAGCGGGAGAGGGAATGAGCAGTTCTTC. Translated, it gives CASSQGAFSGRGNEQFF.

The chain's CDR3 is CASSPQGQGSDGYTF. In DNA, the CDR3 is TGTGCCAGCAGCCCTCAAGGACAGGGTAGCGATGGCTACACCTTC. This rearrangement joins TRBV7-3 to TRBJ1-2; 8 bases fit TRBD1. Germline values: CDR1 SGHTA, CDR2 FQGTGA. CDR3 length equals 15 residues. The junction had 11 bases not matched to a gene; V was cut back by 5 bases and J by 6 bases.

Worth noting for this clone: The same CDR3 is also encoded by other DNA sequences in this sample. CDR3 bases: TGTGCCAGCAGTCCTGGACAGGGCAATCAGCCCCAGCATTTT. Its protein is CASSPGQGNQPQHF. The chain couples TRBV28 to TRBJ1-5; 7 bases match TRBD1. This CDR3 has 14 residues. The V and J ends lost 5 bases and 2 bases, in that order; junction bases with no gene match: 3. CDR1 and CDR2 from the germline V gene are MDHEN and SYDVKM.

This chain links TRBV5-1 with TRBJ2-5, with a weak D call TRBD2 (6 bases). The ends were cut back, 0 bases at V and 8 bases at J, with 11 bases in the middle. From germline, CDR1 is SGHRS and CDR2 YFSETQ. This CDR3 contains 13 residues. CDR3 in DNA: TGCGCCAGCAGCTTGGCGGGAGTGGAAACCCAGTACTTC. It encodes CASSLAGVETQYF. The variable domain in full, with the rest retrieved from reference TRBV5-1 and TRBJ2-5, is KAGVTQTPRYLIKTRGQQVTLSCSPISGHRSVSWYQQTPGQGLQFLFEYFSETQRNKGNFPGRFSGRQFSNSRSEMNVSTLELGDSALYLCASSLAGVETQYFGPGTRLLVL.

CDR3 DNA sequence: TGCAGCGTTGACAGGGGACACACTGAAGCTTTCTTT. It specifies CSVDRGHTEAFF. The V and J genes are TRBV29-1 and TRBJ1-1; possibly TRBD1 for D (6 bases). The CDR3 loop spans 12 amino acids. CDR1 SQVTM and CDR2 ANQGSEA come from the germline V gene. The V end lost 3 bases, the J end lost 3 bases, and 8 bases lay between the germline ends.

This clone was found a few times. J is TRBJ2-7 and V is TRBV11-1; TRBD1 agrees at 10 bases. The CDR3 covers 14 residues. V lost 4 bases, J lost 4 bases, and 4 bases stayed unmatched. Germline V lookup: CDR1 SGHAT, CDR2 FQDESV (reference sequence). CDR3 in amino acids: CASSSSGQGYEQYF. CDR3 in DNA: TGTGCCAGCAGCTCCTCGGGACAGGGGTACGAGCAGTACTTC. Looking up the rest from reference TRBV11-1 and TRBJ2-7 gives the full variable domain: EAEVAQSPRYKITEKSQAVAFWCDPISGHATLYWYRQILGQGPELLVQFQDESVVDDSQLPKDRFSAERLKGVDSTLKIQPAELGDSAMYLCASSSSGQGYEQYFGPGTRLTVT.